Below, 16 T cell receptor beta chains from the same sample are listed, as sequenced in a study of T cell repertoires in cytomegalovirus infection (dated by TCRdb to the late 2010s). Sequencing used an Illumina HiSeq 1500. TCRdb itself trimmed the public reads at Q25 with fastp, ran MiXCR and retained productive beta chains. Merged by CDR3 protein, the rows form single entries marked with the most common genes and DNA. For this sample there are 490,000 or so distinct CDR3 sequences; 11% appear just once. The ten top clones hold around 9.6% of the sample. Sequencing used PBMCs. The receptor set was obtained from a human donor in good health (CMV status not recorded). Some clones in this sample may be carry-over from other donors' samples.

This clonotype was seen many times. J is TRBJ1-5 and V is TRBV4-2; tentatively, D is TRBD1 (6 bases). The CDR3 has 14 residues. The V gene lost 1 base and the J gene lost 6 bases, with 10 bases spanning the gap. CDR1 is LGHNA, CDR2 YNFKEQ, per germline. The CDR3 protein is CASSQGDRSQPQHF. CDR3 nucleotide sequence: TGTGCCAGCAGCCAAGGCGACAGGAGTCAGCCCCAGCATTTT.

This clonotype appeared many times. V gene TRBV7-2 combines with J gene TRBJ1-2; D remains ambiguous. V gave up 3 bases and J gave up 4 bases, with 6 bases separating them. The CDR3 covers 12 residues. Germline values: CDR1 SGHTA, CDR2 FQGNSA. The CDR3 DNA reads as TGTGCCAGCAGCTTTGGGATCTATGGCTACACCTTC. Translating it yields CASSFGIYGYTF.

This clonotype was found many times. The J gene is TRBJ1-5, the V gene TRBV4-2, with D hard to call. The CDR3 contains 13 residues. Germline V gene sequence: CDR1 LGHNA, CDR2 YNFKEQ. V was cut by 1 base and J by 6 bases, with 7 bases left in between. This chain's CDR3 is CASSQGMGQPQHF. The CDR3, as DNA: TGTGCCAGCAGCCAAGGCATGGGTCAGCCCCAGCATTTT.

This clonotype was counted ten times or more. The chain combines TRBV12-3 or TRBV12-4 with TRBJ2-7; 13 bases agree with TRBD2. The CDR3 extends over 14 amino acids. Germline trimming cut 6 bases from V and 6 bases from J; bases unmatched to any gene: 5. The CDR3 here is CASSLGLAGLEQYF. The CDR3 bases are TGTGCCAGCAGCTTGGGACTAGCGGGACTCGAGCAGTACTTC.

This clonotype was recorded at least ten times. The chain recombines TRBV20-1 with TRBJ2-1; 8 bases line up with TRBD2. Per the germline V gene, CDR1 is DFQATT and CDR2 is SNEGSKA (reference sequence). V was clipped by 0 bases and J by 4 bases; unmatched bases: 8. This CDR3 contains 16 residues. CDR3 nucleotides: TGCAGTGCTAGAGATCACGGCGGGAGGCAGTACAATGAGCAGTTCTTC. Its translation is CSARDHGGRQYNEQFF.

This clonotype came up many times. The J gene is TRBJ1-2, the V gene TRBV12-3 or TRBV12-4, with TRBD1 identical over 7 bases. This CDR3 comprises 15 residues. V was pared by 3 bases and J by 6 bases, with 10 bases of the junction left unmatched. The CDR3 nucleotides are TGTGCCAGCAGTTTTAGTTCTAGGGGGCTGGATGGCTACACCTTC. It encodes CASSFSSRGLDGYTF.

This clonotype was recorded only once. It may be a read error: a sequence one base away is much more abundant. The chain uses TRBV19 and TRBJ1-2; 12 nucleotides align to TRBD1. The V segment lost 3 bases and the J segment 4 bases; nucleotides outside the gene matches: 9. This CDR3 is 17 amino acids long. Germline CDR1 LNHDA, CDR2 SQIVND (reference sequence). The CDR3 region is CASSIPTRDRGLYGYTF. Here the CDR3 DNA reads TGTGCCAGTAGTATCCCGACCCGGGACAGGGGGCTCTATGGCTACACCTTC.

The sample holds many counts of this clonotype. The rearrangement links TRBV12-3 or TRBV12-4 to TRBJ2-5; D is perhaps TRBD2 (5 bases). This CDR3 has 15 amino acids. The V and J ends lost 2 bases and 2 bases respectively, with 12 bases between them. The CDR3 sequence is CASSLSAASQETQYF. DNA for the CDR3: TGTGCCAGCAGTTTATCAGCGGCCTCGCAAGAGACCCAGTACTTC.

The genes are TRBV19 and TRBJ2-7; no clear D. The V end was cut by 6 bases, the J end by 2 bases, with 14 bases between. CDR1 is LNHDA and CDR2 is SQIVND in the germline V gene (reference sequence). The CDR3 totals 14 residues. CDR3 region: CASSRRSSPYEQYF. The CDR3 coding sequence is TGTGCCAGTAGCCGCCGGAGCTCCCCCTACGAGCAGTACTTC.

The chain has TRBV7-8 and TRBJ1-1, with D perhaps matching TRBD1 (5 bases). Between the trimmed V and J ends, which lost 6 bases and 0 bases, there was a span of 20 bases. Germline CDR1 is SGHVS and CDR2 is FQNEAQ. The CDR3 covers 17 residues. The CDR3 reads CASRPTGGGGMNTEAFF. The DNA of the CDR3 is TGTGCCAGCAGACCTACGGGGGGGGGGGGGATGAACACTGAAGCTTTCTTT.

The CDR3 loop reads CAIKETGMNTEAFF. The DNA of the CDR3 is TGTGCCATCAAAGAGACAGGGATGAACACTGAAGCTTTCTTT. This chain links TRBV10-3 with TRBJ1-1, with 7 bases that match TRBD1. This CDR3 spans 14 amino acids. With V trimmed by 7 bases and J by 0 bases, 5 bases remained unmatched. Germline V gene lookup returns CDR1 ENHRY and CDR2 SYGVKD.

In this sample, this clonotype turned up a few times. This chain joins TRBV19 and TRBJ2-1; 10 bases line up with TRBD1. Germline assignment: CDR1 LNHDA and CDR2 SQIVND (reference sequence). Trimming removed 6 bases from V and 9 bases from J; junction bases left unmatched: 8. This CDR3 spans 14 amino acids. This CDR3 reads CASRGTGAVGEQFF. Here the CDR3 DNA reads TGTGCCAGTAGGGGGACAGGGGCCGTGGGTGAGCAGTTCTTC.

This clonotype was counted ten times or more. The chain joins TRBV6-1 to TRBJ1-4; the D is unclear. This CDR3 is 14 amino acids long. V shed 7 bases and J shed 8 bases, with 17 bases lying between them. Germline V gene sequence: CDR1 MNHNS, CDR2 SASEGT. CDR3 in DNA: TGTGCCAGCACCTCCCTAGGCCTGGAAGAAAAACTGTTTTTT. As protein: CASTSLGLEEKLFF.

This clonotype was picked up many times. The genes are TRBV12-3 or TRBV12-4 and TRBJ1-1, with unresolved D. This CDR3 comprises 14 residues. The germline V and J ends were trimmed by 6 bases and 5 bases, with 16 bases remaining between them. The CDR3 DNA follows: TGTGCCAGCAGCCTGGACCACCGGTTGACTGAAGCTTTCTTT. The encoded protein is CASSLDHRLTEAFF.

This clonotype occurred many times. The V call is TRBV9, the J call TRBJ1-1, with a possible D match to TRBD1 (5 bases). CDR3 length: 15 amino acids. The germline V gene has CDR1 SGDLS and CDR2 YYNGEE. Trimming stripped 0 bases from V and 0 bases from J, with 9 bases between. CDR3: CASSVDDSMNTEAFF. CDR3 in DNA: TGTGCCAGCAGCGTAGATGACAGCATGAACACTGAAGCTTTCTTT. Filled out from reference TRBV9 and TRBJ1-1, the complete variable domain reads DSGVTQTPKHLITATGQRVTLRCSPRSGDLSVYWYQQSLDQGLQFLIQYYNGEERAKGNILERFSAQQFPDLHSELNLSSLELGDSALYFCASSVDDSMNTEAFFGQGTRLTVV.

Ten or more counts support this clonotype. The chain joins TRBV7-8 to TRBJ1-3; D is unclear. The germline V and J ends were trimmed by 4 bases and 3 bases, with 10 bases remaining between them. This CDR3 contains 14 residues. The V gene's germline CDR1 is SGHVS and CDR2 FQNEAQ. The CDR3 DNA reads TGTGCCAGCAGCTCCCGACTGAATGGAAACACCATATATTTT. Translation gives CASSSRLNGNTIYF.